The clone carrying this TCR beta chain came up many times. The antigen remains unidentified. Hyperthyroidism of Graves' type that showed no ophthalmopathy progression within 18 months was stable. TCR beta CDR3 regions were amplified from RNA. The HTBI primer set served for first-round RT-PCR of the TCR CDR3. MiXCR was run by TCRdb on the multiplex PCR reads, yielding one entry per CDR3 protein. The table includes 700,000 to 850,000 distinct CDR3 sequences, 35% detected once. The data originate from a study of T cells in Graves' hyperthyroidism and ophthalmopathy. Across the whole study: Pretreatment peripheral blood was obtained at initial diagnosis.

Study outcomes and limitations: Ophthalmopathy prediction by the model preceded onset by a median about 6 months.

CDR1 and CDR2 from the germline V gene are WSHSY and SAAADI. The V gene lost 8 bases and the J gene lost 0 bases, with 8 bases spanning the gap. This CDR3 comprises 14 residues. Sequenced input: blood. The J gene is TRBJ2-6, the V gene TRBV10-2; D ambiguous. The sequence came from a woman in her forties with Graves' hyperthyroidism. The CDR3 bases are TGCGCCAGCTCTCCGTCCTCTGGGGCCAACGTCCTGACTTTC. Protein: CASSPSSGANVLTF.